This is a list of T cell receptor beta chains from one sample in a study of glioma-infiltrating T cells. TCRdb re-derived calls from the multiplex PCR reads in MiXCR, one entry per CDR3 protein. The repertoire includes approximately 120,000 distinct CDR3 sequences, under 30% of them detected once, and about a third sits in the top ten. Sequenced input: glioma tissue, nonneoplastic brain tissue, or PBMCs (not recorded which). These receptors originate from a human donor with low-grade glioma or glioblastoma, undergoing nonglioma brain surgery, or in good health (not recorded which). The CDR3 runs from the conserved cysteine through the conserved F or W. Each record gives: clone size, D gene, V gene, J gene, CDR3 DNA, CDR3 protein. D genes are given only for firm matches. Size tells how often a clone was seen (once, few, many) or the class of an expanded clone, and some rows leave it out.

clone_size: many; d_call: .; v_call: TRBV20-1; j_call: TRBJ2-1; cdr3_nt: TGCAGTGCTAGGCGTCAGGATGAGGGTGAGCAGTTCTTC; cdr3_aa: CSARRQDEGEQFF
clone_size: many; d_call: TRBD2; v_call: TRBV2; j_call: TRBJ2-3; cdr3_nt: TGTGCCAGCAGTGTGATAGCGGGAAATACGCAGTATTTT; cdr3_aa: CASSVIAGNTQYF
clone_size: .; d_call: TRBD1; v_call: TRBV11-2; j_call: TRBJ2-7; cdr3_nt: TGTGCCAGCAGCCTAGGCCGGACAGGCGGAATCGAGCAGTACTTC; cdr3_aa: CASSLGRTGGIEQYF
clone_size: many; d_call: TRBD1; v_call: TRBV7-9; j_call: TRBJ2-5; cdr3_nt: TGTGCCAGCAGCCCACGGGACAGAGCCCAAGAGACCCAGTACTTC; cdr3_aa: CASSPRDRAQETQYF
clone_size: many; d_call: .; v_call: TRBV20-1; j_call: TRBJ2-2; cdr3_nt: TGCAGTGCTCATACAGGGAGCGCCGGGGAGCTGTTTTTT; cdr3_aa: CSAHTGSAGELFF
clone_size: .; d_call: TRBD1; v_call: TRBV29-1; j_call: TRBJ1-1; cdr3_nt: TGCAGCGTGAACAGGGGGCTTTCGGACACTGAAGCTTTCTTT; cdr3_aa: CSVNRGLSDTEAFF
clone_size: many; d_call: TRBD1; v_call: TRBV29-1; j_call: TRBJ1-1; cdr3_nt: TGCAGCTATAAGAGGACAGGCGTCAACACTGAAGCTTTCTTT; cdr3_aa: CSYKRTGVNTEAFF
clone_size: few; d_call: TRBD2; v_call: TRBV28; j_call: TRBJ2-7; cdr3_nt: TGTGCCAGCAGGTCTCTAGCGGGGAGCTCCTACGAGCAGTACTTC; cdr3_aa: CASRSLAGSSYEQYF
clone_size: .; d_call: .; v_call: TRBV10-3; j_call: TRBJ1-5; cdr3_nt: TGTGCCATCAGCAGGGAGGGCAATCAGCCCCAGCATTTT; cdr3_aa: CAISREGNQPQHF
clone_size: many; d_call: .; v_call: TRBV6-1; j_call: TRBJ2-7; cdr3_nt: TGTGCCAGCACCGAAGGTGGACCATTGACCGAGCAGTACTTC; cdr3_aa: CASTEGGPLTEQYF
clone_size: many; d_call: .; v_call: TRBV14; j_call: TRBJ2-3; cdr3_nt: TGTGCCAGCAGCCATGCAGATACGCAGTATTTT; cdr3_aa: CASSHADTQYF
clone_size: many; d_call: TRBD1; v_call: TRBV15; j_call: TRBJ2-7; cdr3_nt: TGTGCCACCAGCAGAGATCCCGGGGACAGGGTGACCTACGAGCAGTACTTC; cdr3_aa: CATSRDPGDRVTYEQYF
clone_size: many; d_call: TRBD2; v_call: TRBV7-6; j_call: TRBJ2-3; cdr3_nt: TGTGCCAGCAGCCTTGGGACTAGCGGAGGCACAGATACGCAGTATTTT; cdr3_aa: CASSLGTSGGTDTQYF
clone_size: .; d_call: .; v_call: TRBV6-6; j_call: TRBJ2-1; cdr3_nt: TGTGCCAGCAGTTACTCGACACAGGGCTCCTACAATGAGCAGTTCTTC; cdr3_aa: CASSYSTQGSYNEQFF
clone_size: .; d_call: .; v_call: TRBV18; j_call: TRBJ1-3; cdr3_nt: TGTGCCAGCTCACCGAACGCGGAGGACACCATATATTTT; cdr3_aa: CASSPNAEDTIYF
clone_size: many; d_call: .; v_call: TRBV7-2; j_call: TRBJ2-5; cdr3_nt: TGTGCCAGCAGCTTGTCAGGCGCACAAGAGACCCAGTACTTC; cdr3_aa: CASSLSGAQETQYF
clone_size: many; d_call: .; v_call: TRBV28; j_call: TRBJ2-1; cdr3_nt: TGTGCCAGCAGTTTTAATGAGCAGTTCTTC; cdr3_aa: CASSFNEQFF
clone_size: many; d_call: .; v_call: TRBV20-1; j_call: TRBJ2-7; cdr3_nt: TGCAGTGCCCCGGGCGAGGTCTGGGAGCAGTACTTC; cdr3_aa: CSAPGEVWEQYF
clone_size: many; d_call: TRBD1; v_call: TRBV4-1; j_call: TRBJ2-7; cdr3_nt: TGCGCCAGCAGCCAATCCGACAGGGAAGAGGACGAGCAGTACTTC; cdr3_aa: CASSQSDREEDEQYF
clone_size: .; d_call: TRBD2; v_call: TRBV2; j_call: TRBJ2-1; cdr3_nt: TGTGCCAGGCAAGGGATAGCGGGAGCGATTGAGCAGTTCTTC; cdr3_aa: CARQGIAGAIEQFF
clone_size: .; d_call: .; v_call: TRBV27; j_call: TRBJ1-2; cdr3_nt: TGCGCCAGCAGTCGCGCAGCGAACTATGGCTACACCTTC; cdr3_aa: CASSRAANYGYTF
clone_size: large; d_call: TRBD2; v_call: TRBV27; j_call: TRBJ2-3; cdr3_nt: TGTGCCAGCAGTCCCGGACTAGATAGCACAGATACGCAGTATTTT; cdr3_aa: CASSPGLDSTDTQYF
clone_size: many; d_call: .; v_call: TRBV20-1; j_call: TRBJ2-3; cdr3_nt: TGCAGTGCTAGCCGCCAGGGGCCCACAGATACGCAGTATTTT; cdr3_aa: CSASRQGPTDTQYF
clone_size: many; d_call: .; v_call: TRBV19; j_call: TRBJ1-2; cdr3_nt: TGTGCCAGTAGGAGTGACAGTCGCCGTGGCTACACCTTC; cdr3_aa: CASRSDSRRGYTF
clone_size: .; d_call: .; v_call: TRBV7-9; j_call: TRBJ2-1; cdr3_nt: .; cdr3_aa: CASSFYICSAHTTASSYNEQFF
clone_size: .; d_call: .; v_call: TRBV19; j_call: TRBJ1-3; cdr3_nt: TGTGCCAGTACTTCCGGTGGTTTATCTGGAAACGCCATATATTTT; cdr3_aa: CASTSGGLSGNAIYF
clone_size: many; d_call: .; v_call: TRBV7-9; j_call: TRBJ2-3; cdr3_nt: TGTGCCAGCAGCTCCCCAGATACGCAGTATTTT; cdr3_aa: CASSSPDTQYF
clone_size: .; d_call: .; v_call: TRBV19; j_call: TRBJ2-2; cdr3_nt: TGTGCCAGTAGTATTGCCAGGGTCGGCACCGGGGAGCTGTTTTTT; cdr3_aa: CASSIARVGTGELFF
clone_size: few; d_call: .; v_call: TRBV14; j_call: TRBJ2-1; cdr3_nt: TGTGCCAGCAGCCAAAGTTGGGGTTACAATGAGCAGTTCTTC; cdr3_aa: CASSQSWGYNEQFF